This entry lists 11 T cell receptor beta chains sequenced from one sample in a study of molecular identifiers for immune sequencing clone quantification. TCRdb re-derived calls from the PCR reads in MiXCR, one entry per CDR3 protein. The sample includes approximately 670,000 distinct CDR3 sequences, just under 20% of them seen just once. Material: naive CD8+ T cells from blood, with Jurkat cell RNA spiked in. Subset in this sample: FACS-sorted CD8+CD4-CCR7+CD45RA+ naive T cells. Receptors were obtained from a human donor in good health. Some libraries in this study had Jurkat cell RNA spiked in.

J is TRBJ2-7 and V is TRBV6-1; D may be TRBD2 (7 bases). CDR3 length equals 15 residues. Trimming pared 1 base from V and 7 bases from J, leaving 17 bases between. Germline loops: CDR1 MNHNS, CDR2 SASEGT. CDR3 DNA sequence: TGTGCCAGCAGTGAAGTGGGGGGGCTGGCGTGGGAGCAGTACTTC. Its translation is CASSEVGGLAWEQYF.

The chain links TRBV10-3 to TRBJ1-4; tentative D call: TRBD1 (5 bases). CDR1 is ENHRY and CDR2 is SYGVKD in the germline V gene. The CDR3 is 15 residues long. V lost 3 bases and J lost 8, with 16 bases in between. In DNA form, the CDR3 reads TGTGCCATCAGTGAAACAGGAGTAGGTCCCGAAAAACTGTTTTTT. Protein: CAISETGVGPEKLFF.

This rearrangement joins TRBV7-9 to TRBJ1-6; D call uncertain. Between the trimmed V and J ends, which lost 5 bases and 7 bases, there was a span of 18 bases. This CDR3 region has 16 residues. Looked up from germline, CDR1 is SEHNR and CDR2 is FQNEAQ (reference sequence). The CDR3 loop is CASSETGPKVNSPLHF. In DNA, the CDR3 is TGTGCCAGCAGCGAGACCGGTCCAAAAGTCAATTCACCCCTCCACTTT. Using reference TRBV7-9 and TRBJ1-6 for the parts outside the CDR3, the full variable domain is DTGVSQNPRHKITKRGQNVTFRCDPISEHNRLYWYRQTLGQGPEFLTYFQNEAQLEKSRLLSDRFSAERPKGSFSTLEIQRTEQGDSAMYLCASSETGPKVNSPLHFGNGTRLTVT.

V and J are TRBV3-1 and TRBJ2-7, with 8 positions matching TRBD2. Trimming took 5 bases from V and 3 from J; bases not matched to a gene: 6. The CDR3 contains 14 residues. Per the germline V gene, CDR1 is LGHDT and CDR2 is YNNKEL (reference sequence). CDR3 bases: TGTGCCAGCAGCGATGGACTAGCCCACTACGAGCAGTACTTC. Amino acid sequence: CASSDGLAHYEQYF.

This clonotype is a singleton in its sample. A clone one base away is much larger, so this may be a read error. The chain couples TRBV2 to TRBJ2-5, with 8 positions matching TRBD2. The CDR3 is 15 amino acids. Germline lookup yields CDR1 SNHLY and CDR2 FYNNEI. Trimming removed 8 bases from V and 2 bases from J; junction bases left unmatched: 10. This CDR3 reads CASYRPAGVQETQYF. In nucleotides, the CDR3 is TGTGCCAGCTACCGACCAGCGGGAGTACAAGAGACCCAGTACTTC. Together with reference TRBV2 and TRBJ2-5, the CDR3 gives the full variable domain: EPEVTQTPSHQVTQMGQEVILRCVPISNHLYFYWYRQILGQKVEFLVSFYNNEISEKSEIFDDQFSVERPDGSNFTLKIRSTKLEDSAMYFCASYRPAGVQETQYFGPGTRLLVL.

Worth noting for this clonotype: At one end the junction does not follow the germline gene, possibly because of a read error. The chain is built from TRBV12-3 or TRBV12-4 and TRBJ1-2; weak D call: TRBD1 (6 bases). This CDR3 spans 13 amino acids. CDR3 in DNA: TGTGCCAGCAGATCGGACAGCAACTATGGCCACACCTTC. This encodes CASRSDSNYGHTF.

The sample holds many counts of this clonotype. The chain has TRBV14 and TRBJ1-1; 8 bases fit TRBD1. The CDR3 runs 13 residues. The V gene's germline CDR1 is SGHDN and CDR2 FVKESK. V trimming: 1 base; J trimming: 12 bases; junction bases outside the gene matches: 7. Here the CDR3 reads CASSQVRGRDTFF. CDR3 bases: TGTGCCAGCAGCCAAGTCAGGGGGCGCGATACTTTCTTT.

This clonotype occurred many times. DNA of the CDR3: TGTGCCAGCAGTTTCCCCACACCGGGGGGCCAAGAGACCCAGTACTTC. It encodes CASSFPTPGGQETQYF. The chain combines TRBV6-6 with TRBJ2-5; 7 bases map to TRBD2. The CDR3 runs to 16 residues. In germline, CDR1 is MNHNY, CDR2 SVGAGI (reference sequence). The V segment lost 4 bases and the J segment 1 base; nucleotides outside the gene matches: 9.

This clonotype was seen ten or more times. Here the CDR3 reads CASRGEGGVRDTQYF. As DNA, the CDR3 is TGTGCCAGCAGAGGAGAGGGGGGCGTTAGAGATACGCAGTATTTT. This chain links TRBV28 with TRBJ2-3; D possibly matches TRBD1 or TRBD2 (6 bases each). Trimming shortened V by 6 bases and J by 5 bases, and 18 bases separated the two germline ends. The germline V gene encodes CDR1 MDHEN and CDR2 SYDVKM. This CDR3 is built from 15 residues.

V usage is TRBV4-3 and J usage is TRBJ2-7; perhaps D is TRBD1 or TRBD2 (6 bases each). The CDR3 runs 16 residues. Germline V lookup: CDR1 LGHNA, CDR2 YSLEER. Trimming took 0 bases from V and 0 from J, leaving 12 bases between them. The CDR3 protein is CASSQDWGASSYEQYF. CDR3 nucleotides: TGCGCCAGCAGCCAAGATTGGGGGGCTAGCTCCTACGAGCAGTACTTC.

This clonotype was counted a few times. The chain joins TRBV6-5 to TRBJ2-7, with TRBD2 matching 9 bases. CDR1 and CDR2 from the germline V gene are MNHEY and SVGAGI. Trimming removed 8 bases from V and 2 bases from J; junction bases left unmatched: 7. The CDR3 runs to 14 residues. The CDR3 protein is CASGRASGAYEQYF. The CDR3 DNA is TGTGCCAGCGGGCGGGCTAGCGGGGCCTACGAGCAGTACTTC.